This record looks at one T cell receptor (beta chain) sequence and its context. The donors were members of the validation cohort comprising 120 subjects, separate from the approximately 670-subject first cohort. Germline V CDR1 and CDR2: WNHNN, SYGVQD (reference sequence). This CDR3 is built from 16 residues. Trimming removed 4 bases from V and 6 bases from J; junction bases left unmatched: 9. The data were obtained in a study of cytomegalovirus exposure and HLA in healthy donors. The repertoire was sequenced with immunoSEQ multiplex PCR; TCRdb's copy has only in-frame clones and lacks some. This table has 150,000 to 180,000 clones, more than 70% appearing once.

The source of this sequence is a human donor in good health. The rearrangement uses TRBV10-1 and TRBJ2-7; TRBD2 aligns across 13 bases. The sequencing input was PBMCs. For the CDR3, the DNA is TGCGCCAGCAGTGGGACTAGCGGGAGTACTAGGACCGAGCAGTACTTC. Its protein is CASSGTSGSTRTEQYF.